This T cell receptor (beta chain) was obtained from a study of CD8+CD57+ T cells in acquired aplastic anemia. Broader study findings: Overlap between patients and controls comprised almost 30 CD8+ CDR3 sequences.

A word on this clonotype: Its antigen is undetermined.

Germline V gene lookup returns CDR1 SGDLS and CDR2 YYNGEE. This CDR3 has 16 amino acids. V was cut by 4 bases and J by 11 bases, with 27 bases left in between. Sequenced patients had shown CD8+CD57+ cell expansion by flow cytometry. Investigators profiled TCR beta VDJ and CDR3 from genomic DNA template. Using its own MiXCR run on the reads, TCRdb lists one record per CDR3 protein. The sample gives about 160,000 distinct CDR3 sequences, around half of which show up once; 30% to 40% is in the top ten. Sequenced input: sorted CD4+, CD8+, or CD8+CD57+ T cells (not recorded which) from PBMCs. The V gene is TRBV9, the J gene TRBJ1-1; weak D call: TRBD1 (6 bases). This clonotype originated in a human donor with aplastic anemia. DNA of the CDR3: TGTGCCAGCAGCCCTAGTGGACAGAAGGGGGACCTACGGGCTTTCTTT. This encodes CASSPSGQKGDLRAFF.